The sequence of this T cell receptor (beta chain) was determined in a study of human T cells and chemical hapten exposure. A single record per CDR3 protein comes from TCRdb applying MiXCR to the RACE reads. The repertoire holds roughly 96,000 distinct CDR3 sequences, with approximately 9.3% as singletons. Sample time point: patch test 2, 6 weeks after DPC sensitization. The treatment: therapeutic diphenylcyclopropenone sensitization with weekly scalp DPC. This clonotype was counted many times. CDR3 length: 16 amino acids. V lost 4 bases, J lost 0 bases, and 14 bases lay in between. Germline V CDR1 and CDR2: SGDLS, YYNGEE.

The rearrangement joins TRBV9 to TRBJ1-5; D gene uncertain. The specimen comprised whole blood, sampled in connection with sensitization to the hapten diphenylcyclopropenone (DPC). The TCR comes from a middle-aged woman with alopecia areata. Some clones in this sample may be carry-over from other donors' samples. CDR3 sequence reads: CASSSGGPSSNQPQHF. CDR3 nucleotide sequence: TGTGCCAGCAGCAGCGGTGGCCCCAGTAGCAATCAGCCCCAGCATTTT.